This TCR beta chain was obtained from a study of T cell clonality in common variable immunodeficiency (dated by TCRdb to 2015 to 2017). Results and caveats for the whole study, not just this receptor: Even though DNA input was equal, the average per sample came to 80,000 to 100,000 unique sequences for controls compared with about 31,547 for CVID samples. Fewer TCRbeta clones were shared among CVID subjects than among healthy controls (p < 0.0001). TCRbeta clonality was higher in CVID subjects than in healthy controls (t-test p = 0.018), and the increase was most characteristic of about a third of subjects. Correlations of repertoire features with clinical complications were constrained by heterogeneity among patients within the CVID cohort. CVID TCRbeta sequences reportedly showed fewer deletions and N-nucleotide insertions and lacked highly modified clones with 13 or more V deletions. It was noted by the authors that sequencing of the repertoires of T cell subpopulations would be needed to clarify the cause of the increased clonality in CVID.

Per the germline V gene, KGHSH is the CDR1 and LQKENI is the CDR2. The CDR3, cysteine through phenylalanine, is 16 amino acids long. Of the CDR3's DNA, 39 bases were read; they are in frame from base 1. Both CVID patients and healthy controls were predominantly of Caucasian heritage. Heparinized peripheral whole blood samples of 5 to 8 ml were collected from each donor. Genomic DNA from adults with common variable immune deficiency (CVID) and from healthy adult controls was used for sequencing of TCRbeta CDR3 repertoires. The control group comprised approximately 22 healthy adult volunteers, around twelve female and roughly ten male, aged about 23 to 66 years with a mean age of around 35. Diluted blood was density-centrifuged over Hypaque 1077 or Ficoll-Paque to isolate peripheral blood mononuclear cells. Genomic DNA was extracted from unsorted mononuclear cells by Qiagen column purification or by a centrifugation-based method.

Comment on this clone: What antigen it recognizes has not been identified. The CDR3 goes on 3 residues after the read ends, and that part is filled in from the germline J gene.

CVID samples and control samples contributed equivalent amounts of genomic DNA as sequencing input. For every sample, a 60 bp segment covering the rearranged TCRbeta CDR3 region was amplified and then sequenced. The immunoSEQ assay, a bias-corrected multiplex PCR with high-throughput sequencing, was employed for TCRbeta amplification. Concerning the study's data processing: Each unique nucleotide sequence was treated as a clone and annotated with V, D and J genes, copy number and frequency. Sequences were labeled productive if in frame, and non-productive if out of frame or containing stop codons. As previously described, clonality was calculated on the basis of Shannon's entropy. The predicted amino acid sequences of productive clones were used to derive mean CDR3 Kyte-Doolittle hydropathy. Hierarchical clustering of scaled V gene usage was performed with the R hclust function using Manhattan distance and complete linkage. Sharing of clones by CDR3 amino acid sequence was evaluated through resampling of 12 repertoires per group over 100 rounds. The repertoires were screened for approximately 72 published EBV-specific TCRbeta sequences and roughly 250 published CMV-specific TCRbeta sequences. Analysis left out two CVID samples that produced under 10,000 sequences, so 40 to 50 CVID repertoires remained. The table was pulled from immuneACCESS by TCRdb, which kept in-frame rearrangements only. Such tables lose some clones; where checked, under half of the loss comes from unresolved V genes, and the rest has no known cause. Clonal size and the V and J genes are those of that table, whereas D and trimming came from the DNA. In this sample the table shows under 35,000 clones, and no singletons are among them. 3.8% of the sample is taken by the ten largest.

The source of this sequence is a person aged 18-69 years in good health. Sequenced sample: peripheral blood mononuclear cells. The chain links TRBV18 with TRBJ1-2; no D gene is confidently identified. The encoded CDR3 is CASSPLAGVRTDTYTF. CDR3 bases read: TGTGCCAGCTCACCTTTAGCGGGAGTCCGCACAGATACC.